This record looks at one TCR beta chain sequence and its context. The CDR3 consists of 12 residues. The V gene's germline CDR1 is LNHDA and CDR2 SQIVND (reference sequence). V was clipped by 4 bases and J by 7 bases; unmatched bases: 0. The sample originates from a study of blood T cell repertoires in COVID-19. Study background: Spain, Italy and the United States supplied samples that represented acute and convalescent COVID-19. The cDNA or gDNA used as material had been derived from T cells, B-cell-depleted T cells, or PBMCs.

Original data processing: Amplifying reference gene primers gave estimates of nucleated cell counts. Profiled with immunoSEQ multiplex PCR; TCRdb holds only in-frame clones, not every one. That table furnishes V, J and clone size, whereas the DNA furnished D and trimming. The data hold tens of thousands of clones, with 88% observed a single time. Material for sequencing was peripheral blood. This receptor was identified in a human donor in a cohort sampled during active COVID-19. The chain links TRBV19 to TRBJ1-5, with TRBD1 identical over 8 bases. CDR3 bases: TGTGCCAGTAGTACAGGGGGCCAGCCCCAGCATTTT. Amino acids: CASSTGGQPQHF.